The 18 T cell receptor beta chains below come from one sample, sequenced in a study of T cells expressing NK-cell markers. Each CDR3 protein gets one entry in TCRdb, which reprocessed the 5' RACE reads and gives no DNA. The sample has 350,000 to 450,000 distinct CDR3 sequences, and its top ten clones hold around 5.2%. Sequenced input: blood T cells: a sorted CD56 or NKG2C T cell subset, CD4+ or CD8+ T cells, or bulk PBMC T cells (not recorded which). These receptor sequences come from a man between 18 and 69 years old in good health.

The chain has TRBV9 and TRBJ2-1; the D call of TRBD1 rests on TCRdb alone, since no DNA is present to check it. Germline CDR1 reads SGDLS; CDR2 reads YYNGEE. The CDR3 runs 14 residues. CDR3 in amino acids: CASGESPRYNEQFF.

The gene calls are TRBV4-2 and TRBJ1-1; TCRdb reports TRBD1, a call that lacks DNA to check it against. The CDR3 totals 15 residues. The V gene's germline CDR1 is LGHNA and CDR2 YNFKEQ. The CDR3: CASRYRDTKNTEAFF.

The V gene is TRBV12-3 or TRBV12-4, the J gene TRBJ2-7; as DNA is missing, the TRBD1 call by TCRdb cannot be tested. CDR3 length: 14 residues. The CDR3 loop is CASTISPSGYEQYF.

The genes are TRBV2 and TRBJ2-3; TCRdb selects TRBD1, and the lack of DNA leaves this call unchecked. This CDR3 spans 15 amino acids. CDR1 SNHLY and CDR2 FYNNEI come from the germline V gene. The CDR3 sequence is CASKGRTGGADTQYF.

The V gene is TRBV4-2, the J gene TRBJ2-1; TCRdb's assignment of TRBD1 cannot be checked, as there is no DNA. CDR1 is LGHNA, CDR2 YNFKEQ, per germline. The CDR3 is 16 amino acids. CDR3 region: CASSQEGTRGRGEQFF.

This sequence joins TRBV6-1 and TRBJ1-3; TCRdb returns TRBD1, unconfirmable since there is no DNA. Germline-derived CDR1 and CDR2 are MNHNS and SASEGT. This CDR3 has 15 residues. The CDR3 protein is CASRGTPSSGNTIYF.

The genes are TRBV9 and TRBJ2-1; TCRdb's assignment of TRBD1 cannot be checked, as there is no DNA. The CDR3 is 16 amino acids. Germline CDR1 SGDLS, CDR2 YYNGEE. CDR3 protein: CASSVVSQGLRNEQFF.

The rearrangement uses TRBV12-5 and TRBJ1-2; TCRdb reports TRBD1, a call that lacks DNA to check it against. The CDR3 length is 15 residues. Per the germline V gene, CDR1 is LGHNT and CDR2 is FRNRAP. Here the CDR3 reads CASGLVVLQGGGYTF.

The rearrangement uses TRBV7-9 and TRBJ2-7; absent DNA, TCRdb's TRBD2 call cannot be checked. CDR3 length: 12 residues. The germline V gene encodes CDR1 SEHNR and CDR2 FQNEAQ (reference sequence). CDR3 amino acids: CASSKAGRDKYF.

The chain uses TRBV3-1 and TRBJ2-7. CDR1 is LGHDT, CDR2 YNNKEL, per germline (reference sequence). The CDR3 spans 14 residues. The CDR3 sequence is CASSQTRSSYEQYF.

The chain employs TRBV12-3 or TRBV12-4 and TRBJ1-3. This CDR3 has 15 amino acids. CDR3 sequence: CASSSLRGPGNTIYF.

Here the CDR3 reads CASSLSRAGRAGNTIYF. V and J are TRBV5-1 and TRBJ1-3. The V gene's germline CDR1 is SGHRS and CDR2 YFSETQ. The CDR3 loop spans 17 amino acids.

The chain employs TRBV12-3 or TRBV12-4 and TRBJ1-6. CDR3 size: 14 residues. The CDR3 is CASSYSSANSPLHF.

The rearrangement joins TRBV24-1 to TRBJ2-1; the D gene TCRdb calls, TRBD1, cannot be checked with no DNA. The CDR3 covers 15 residues. CDR1 and CDR2 (germline): KGHDR, SFDVKD. CDR3: CATRPSGGSYNEQFF.

V and J are TRBV15 and TRBJ2-7; with no DNA, the TCRdb D assignment of TRBD1 cannot be verified. The CDR3 length is 15 residues. Germline V CDR1 and CDR2: LNHNV, YYDKDF (reference sequence). This chain's CDR3 is CATSLTGPRDYEQYF.

V is TRBV7-8 and J is TRBJ2-3; TCRdb returns TRBD1, unconfirmable since there is no DNA. This CDR3 has 15 amino acids. In germline, CDR1 is SGHVS, CDR2 FQNEAQ. The CDR3 region is CASSLTGRGADTQYF.

The chain has TRBV15 and TRBJ1-2; TCRdb picks TRBD1, but there is no DNA to check that call. The germline gives CDR1 LNHNV, CDR2 YYDKDF (reference sequence). The CDR3 runs 14 residues. The CDR3: CATSRGGQNYGYTF. Supplemented by reference TRBV15 and TRBJ1-2, the full variable domain reads DAMVIQNPRYQVTQFGKPVTLSCSQTLNHNVMYWYQQKSSQAPKLLFHYYDKDFNNEADTPDNFQSRRPNTSFCFLDIRSPGLGDTAMYLCATSRGGQNYGYTFGSGTRLTVV.

V and J are TRBV5-1 and TRBJ2-2. The CDR3 totals 14 residues. Per germline, CDR1 SGHRS and CDR2 YFSETQ. CDR3 in amino acids: CASSTRLFTGELFF.